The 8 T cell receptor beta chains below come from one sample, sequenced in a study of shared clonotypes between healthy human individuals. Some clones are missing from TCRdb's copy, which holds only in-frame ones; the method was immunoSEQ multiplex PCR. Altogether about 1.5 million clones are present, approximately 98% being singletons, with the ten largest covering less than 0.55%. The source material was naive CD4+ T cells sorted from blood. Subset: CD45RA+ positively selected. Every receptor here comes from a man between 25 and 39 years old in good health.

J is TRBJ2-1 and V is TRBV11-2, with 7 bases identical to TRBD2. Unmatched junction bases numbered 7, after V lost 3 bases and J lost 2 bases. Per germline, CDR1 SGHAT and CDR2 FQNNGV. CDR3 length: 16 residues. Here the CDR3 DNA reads TGTGCCAGCAGCTTTGGGAGCGGGATCACCTACAATGAGCAGTTCTTC. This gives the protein CASSFGSGITYNEQFF. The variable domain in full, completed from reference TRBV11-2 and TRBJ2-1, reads EAGVAQSPRYKIIEKRQSVAFWCNPISGHATLYWYQQILGQGPKLLIQFQNNGVVDDSQLPKDRFSAERLKGVDSTLKIQPAKLEDSAVYLCASSFGSGITYNEQFFGPGTRLTVL.

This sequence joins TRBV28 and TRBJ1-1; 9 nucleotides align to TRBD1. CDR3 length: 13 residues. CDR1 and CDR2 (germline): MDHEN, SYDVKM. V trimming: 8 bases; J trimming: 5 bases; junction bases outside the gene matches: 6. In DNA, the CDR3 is TGTGCCAGCGGGACAGGGTTCAGGACTGAAGCTTTCTTT. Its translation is CASGTGFRTEAFF.

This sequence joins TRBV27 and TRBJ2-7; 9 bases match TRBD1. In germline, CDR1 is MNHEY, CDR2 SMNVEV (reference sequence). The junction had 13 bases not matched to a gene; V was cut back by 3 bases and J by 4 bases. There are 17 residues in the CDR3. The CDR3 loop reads CASSFIQGAAFWYEQYF. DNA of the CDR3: TGTGCCAGCAGTTTTATACAGGGGGCTGCTTTTTGGTACGAGCAGTACTTC.

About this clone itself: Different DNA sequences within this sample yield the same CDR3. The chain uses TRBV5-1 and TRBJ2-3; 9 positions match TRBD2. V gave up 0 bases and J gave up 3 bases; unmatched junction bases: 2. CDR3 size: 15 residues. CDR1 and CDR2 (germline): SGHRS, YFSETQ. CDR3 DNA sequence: TGCGCCAGCAGCTTGGGACTAGCGGTGACAGATACGCAGTATTTT. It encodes CASSLGLAVTDTQYF.

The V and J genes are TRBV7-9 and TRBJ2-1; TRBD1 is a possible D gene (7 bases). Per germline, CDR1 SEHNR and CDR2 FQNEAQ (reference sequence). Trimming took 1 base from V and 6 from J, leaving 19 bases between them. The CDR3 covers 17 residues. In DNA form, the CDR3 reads TGTGCCAGCAGCTTAGATAGATGGAGGGGGCTTCCCAATGAGCAGTTCTTC. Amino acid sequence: CASSLDRWRGLPNEQFF.

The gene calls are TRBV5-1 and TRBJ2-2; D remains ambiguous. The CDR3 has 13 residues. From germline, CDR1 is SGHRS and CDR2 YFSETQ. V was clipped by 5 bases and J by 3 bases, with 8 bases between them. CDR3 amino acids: CASSPSDTGELFF. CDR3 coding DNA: TGCGCCAGCAGTCCGTCGGACACCGGGGAGCTGTTTTTT.

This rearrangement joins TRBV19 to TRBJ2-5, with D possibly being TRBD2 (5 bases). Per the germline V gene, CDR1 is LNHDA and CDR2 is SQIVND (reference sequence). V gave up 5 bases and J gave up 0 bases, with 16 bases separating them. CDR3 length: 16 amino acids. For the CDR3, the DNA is TGTGCCAGTAGTGCGAAGACACTCGGGGACCAAGAGACCCAGTACTTC. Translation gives CASSAKTLGDQETQYF.

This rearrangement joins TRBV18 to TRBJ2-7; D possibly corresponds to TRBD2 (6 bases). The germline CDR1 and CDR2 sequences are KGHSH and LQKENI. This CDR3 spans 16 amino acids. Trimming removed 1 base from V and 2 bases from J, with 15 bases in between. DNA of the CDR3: TGTGCCAGCTCACCACTGGATCTAGCGCAAACCTACGAGCAGTACTTC. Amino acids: CASSPLDLAQTYEQYF. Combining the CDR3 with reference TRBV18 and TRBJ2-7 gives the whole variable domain NAGVMQNPRHLVRRRGQEARLRCSPMKGHSHVYWYRQLPEEGLKFMVYLQKENIIDESGMPKERFSAEFPKEGPSILRIQQVVRGDSAAYFCASSPLDLAQTYEQYFGPGTRLTVT.